These T cell receptor beta chains were read from a single sample in a study of T cells in Graves' hyperthyroidism and ophthalmopathy. Each CDR3 protein gets one entry after TCRdb re-called the multiplex PCR reads with MiXCR. The data show around 700,000 distinct CDR3 sequences, with over 15% seen just once and around 17% held by the top ten. Sequenced material: blood. The source of these receptors is a woman in her fifties or sixties with Graves' hyperthyroidism that later progressed to Graves' ophthalmopathy. Both conserved end residues are part of each CDR3. Fields, in order: V gene, clone size, J gene, D gene, CDR3 DNA, CDR3 protein. The D gene is left open where the match is weak. Clone size is not always given. Where it is, it says once, few, many or a class for expanded clones.

TRBV20-1,many,TRBJ2-7,-,TGCAGTGCTAGTGACCTAGTAGTGTTCGGCTACGAGCAGTACTTC,CSASDLVVFGYEQYF
TRBV5-1,many,TRBJ2-3,TRBD2,TGCGCCAGCAGCACTTGGACTAGTTCAGATACGCAGTATTTT,CASSTWTSSDTQYF
TRBV18,many,TRBJ2-2,-,TGTGCCAGCTCACCAGTCGACGTTCGTGCCGGGGAGCTGTTTTTT,CASSPVDVRAGELFF
TRBV12-3/TRBV12-4,few,TRBJ1-4,-,TGTGCCAGCAGTTTGGAGGGAGTAGGGGAAAAACTGTTTTTT,CASSLEGVGEKLFF
TRBV13,many,TRBJ2-1,TRBD1,TGTGCCAGCAGGTCAGGGGGCTCCTACAATGAGCAGTTCTTC,CASRSGGSYNEQFF
TRBV15,few,TRBJ1-4,-,TGTGCCACCAGCACCAGCCGGGAAAAACTGTTTTTT,CATSTSREKLFF
TRBV4-1,few,TRBJ2-1,-,TGCGCCAGCAGCCTCCCTACCCCTGAGCAGTTCTTC,CASSLPTPEQFF
TRBV5-4,-,TRBJ1-6,TRBD1,TGTGCCAGCAGCTCGTTCCGGGACAGAGGATCACCCCTCCACTTT,CASSSFRDRGSPLHF
TRBV10-1,-,TRBJ2-1,-,TGCGCCAGCAGTGAGTATGAAGGACTGAGGAGCTCCTACAATGAGCAGTTCTTC,CASSEYEGLRSSYNEQFF
TRBV6-5,few,TRBJ1-3,-,TGTGCCAGCAGTTACCGGCCAGGGGAGGGGAACACCATATATTTT,CASSYRPGEGNTIYF
TRBV11-2,-,TRBJ1-4,-,TGTGCCAGCAGCTTACCCGGAGCTGGGGAAAAACTGTTTTTT,CASSLPGAGEKLFF
TRBV13,few,TRBJ2-3,TRBD2,TGTGCCAGCAGCTTTAGCGGGGGGGCCTCTGGCACAGATACGCAGTATTTT,CASSFSGGASGTDTQYF
TRBV20-1,-,TRBJ2-3,TRBD1,TGCAGTGCTAGTGGACAGGGAGAAGCAGATACGCAGTATTTT,CSASGQGEADTQYF
TRBV3-1,many,TRBJ2-1,-,TGTGCCAGCAGCCAAGGAGGGGTAGAGACAGCATACAATGAGCAGTTCTTC,CASSQGGVETAYNEQFF
TRBV18,few,TRBJ1-2,TRBD1,TGTGCCAGCTCCAAGGGGGCGCATGGCTACACCTTC,CASSKGAHGYTF
TRBV7-6,-,TRBJ2-1,TRBD2,TGTGCCAGCAGCTTATTGGGGAAAGCGGGGGGCTACTACAATGAGCAGTTCTTC,CASSLLGKAGGYYNEQFF
TRBV5-1,many,TRBJ2-1,-,TGCGCCAGCAGCTTGGCCGCAGGCTACAGCTCCTACAATGAGCAGTTCTTC,CASSLAAGYSSYNEQFF
TRBV7-2,few,TRBJ2-1,-,TGTGCCAGCAGGTGGCTAGAGAGCAATGAGCAGTTCTTC,CASRWLESNEQFF
TRBV12-5,many,TRBJ2-3,-,TGTGCTAGTGGCGCTAATGGGGGGCACGTCGATACGCAGTATTTT,CASGANGGHVDTQYF
TRBV30,-,TRBJ1-1,-,TGTGCCTGGAGTCCGGCACAGAACACTGAAGCTTTCTTT,CAWSPAQNTEAFF
TRBV15,few,TRBJ1-4,TRBD1,TGTGCCACCAGCAGGAAGACAGGGGATTTGGAAAAACTGTTTTTT,CATSRKTGDLEKLFF
TRBV24-1,-,TRBJ2-1,TRBD2,TGTGCCACCAGTGCCAGCGGGGGGGGAACGGGGCAGTTCTTC,CATSASGGGTGQFF
TRBV5-5,many,TRBJ2-1,-,TGTGCCAGCAGCTGGAGGCACAATGAGCAGTTCTTC,CASSWRHNEQFF
TRBV5-4,many,TRBJ2-1,-,TGTGCCAGCAGCATTGAGGCCTCCAGCTCCTACAATGAGCAGTTCTTC,CASSIEASSSYNEQFF
TRBV19,few,TRBJ2-5,TRBD2,TGTGCCAGTAGTCAGACTAGCGGGGGCCAAGAGACCCAGTACTTC,CASSQTSGGQETQYF
TRBV7-9,few,TRBJ2-3,-,TGTGCCAGCAGCTTAGGGCAGGGAGTGTTCACAGATACGCAGTATTTT,CASSLGQGVFTDTQYF
TRBV29-1,many,TRBJ1-2,-,TGCAGCGTGACGGGTTGGGCGGATGGCTACACCTTC,CSVTGWADGYTF
TRBV18,-,TRBJ1-5,-,TGTGCCAGCTCACAAATCTATGACCGGGGTCAGCCCCAGCATTTT,CASSQIYDRGQPQHF
TRBV7-9,few,TRBJ1-2,TRBD1,TGTGCCAGCAGCACTAGGATCGGACAGGCTGGTAACTATGGCTACACCTTC,CASSTRIGQAGNYGYTF
TRBV5-1,many,TRBJ2-1,TRBD2,TGCGCCAGCAGCTTGGAGGTCGGGGGGGGATACAATGAGCAGTTCTTC,CASSLEVGGGYNEQFF
TRBV18,-,TRBJ1-3,-,TGTGCCAGCTCACCCCCGAACTCTGGAAACACCATATATTTT,CASSPPNSGNTIYF
TRBV20-1,few,TRBJ1-2,-,TGCAGTGCACTGCGAACCAACTATGGCTACACCTTC,CSALRTNYGYTF
TRBV20-1,-,TRBJ2-6,-,TGCAGTGCTTCTCCAGGGATTTCTGGGGCCAACGTCCTGACTTTC,CSASPGISGANVLTF